The 31 T cell receptor beta chains listed next were all sequenced from one sample in a study of cytomegalovirus exposure and HLA in healthy donors. The PCR used 60 Vbeta and 13 Jbeta primers. Here immunoSEQ multiplex PCR was the method, and the copy in TCRdb shows in-frame clones only, minus some. The repertoire holds about 150,000 clones, around 84% seen once, with about 5.6% in the top ten. The sequenced sample consisted of PBMCs. Receptors originate from a woman aged 40 to 49 in good health and CMV-seropositive.

This clone was detected a few times. The chain carries TRBV19 and TRBJ2-1, with D possibly TRBD1 on 6 matching bases. Looked up from germline, CDR1 is LNHDA and CDR2 is SQIVND (reference sequence). This CDR3 is 15 amino acids long. Deletions cut 6 bases from V and 2 bases from J, with 14 bases between. CDR3 nucleotides: TGTGCCAGTAGCACGACCGGGACAACCTACAATGAGCAGTTCTTC. As protein: CASSTTGTTYNEQFF. Combining the CDR3 with reference TRBV19 and TRBJ2-1 gives the whole variable domain DGGITQSPKYLFRKEGQNVTLSCEQNLNHDAMYWYRQDPGQGLRLIYYSQIVNDFQKGDIAEGYSVSREKKESFPLTVTSAQKNPTAFYLCASSTTGTTYNEQFFGPGTRLTVL.

This chain joins TRBV7-2 and TRBJ2-1, with D possibly matching TRBD2 (6 bases). From germline, CDR1 is SGHTA and CDR2 FQGNSA. This CDR3 spans 14 amino acids. Trimming removed 5 bases from V and 3 bases from J, with 11 bases in between. The CDR3 DNA reads TGTGCCAGCAGCGAGACTAGTTTCTACAATGAGCAGTTCTTC. As protein: CASSETSFYNEQFF.

The CDR3 bases are TGTGCCAGCTCACCACCCGGGGCTGGGGCCAACGTCCTGACTTTC. Its translation is CASSPPGAGANVLTF. V gene TRBV18 combines with J gene TRBJ2-6; D perhaps matches TRBD2 (5 bases). The CDR3 spans 15 residues. V was clipped by 0 bases and J by 2 bases, with 5 bases between them. Germline CDR1 reads KGHSH; CDR2 reads LQKENI.

The chain is built from TRBV4-2 and TRBJ2-7; the D gene is possibly TRBD2 (6 bases). Deletions cut 1 base from V and 3 bases from J, with 13 bases between. Germline V gives CDR1 LGHNA, CDR2 YNFKEQ. CDR3 size: 15 residues. CDR3 DNA: TGTGCCAGCAGCCAAGTACTAGGAGGGGTCTACGAGCAGTACTTC. This translates into CASSQVLGGVYEQYF.

The chain couples TRBV5-5 to TRBJ2-1; 8 bases fit TRBD2. V was pared by 0 bases and J by 6 bases, with 5 bases of the junction left unmatched. Germline-derived CDR1 and CDR2 are SGHKS and YYEKEE (reference sequence). The CDR3 consists of 15 residues. In nucleotides, the CDR3 is TGTGCCAGCAGCTTGGATAGCGGGACCTTCAATGAGCAGTTCTTC. Protein: CASSLDSGTFNEQFF.

This chain links TRBV15 with TRBJ1-2; TRBD1 aligns across 11 bases. Germline values: CDR1 LNHNV, CDR2 YYDKDF (reference sequence). V was pared by 5 bases and J by 7 bases, with 12 bases of the junction left unmatched. This CDR3 has 16 amino acids. This CDR3 reads CATSPGQGVQSGGYTF. CDR3 nucleotides: TGTGCCACCAGCCCGGGACAGGGGGTTCAGTCGGGTGGCTACACCTTC.

The chain has TRBV5-1 and TRBJ2-5; 8 bases are shared with TRBD1. The V and J ends lost 4 bases and 1 base, in that order; junction bases with no gene match: 9. Germline V gives CDR1 SGHRS, CDR2 YFSETQ. This CDR3 comprises 16 residues. The DNA for the CDR3 is TGCGCCAGCAGCCGCGGACAGGGCCAAACCCAAGAGACCCAGTACTTC. Its translation is CASSRGQGQTQETQYF.

This sequence joins TRBV15 and TRBJ1-1; 7 positions agree with TRBD1. The V gene end was trimmed by 5 bases and the J gene end by 1 base; junction bases not matched to a gene: 7. CDR1 LNHNV and CDR2 YYDKDF come from the germline V gene (reference sequence). The CDR3 contains 15 residues. The CDR3 sequence: CATSLGTAPNTEAFF. As DNA, the CDR3 is TGTGCCACCAGCTTAGGGACAGCGCCGAACACTGAAGCTTTCTTT.

This clone was seen more than once but under ten times. DNA of the CDR3: TGTGCCAGCAGCCCCCAGAGGACAGGGAATAACTATGGCTACACCTTC. This encodes CASSPQRTGNNYGYTF. The genes are TRBV16 and TRBJ1-2, with 8 bases fitting TRBD1. Germline lookup yields CDR1 KGHSY and CDR2 FQNENV. V shed 4 bases, J shed 1 base, and the junction held 8 bases outside the gene matches. This CDR3 region has 16 residues.

The chain joins TRBV10-3 to TRBJ2-7; 7 bases line up with TRBD1. CDR3 length: 14 amino acids. Germline V gene sequence: CDR1 ENHRY, CDR2 SYGVKD. The J segment lost 1 base and the V segment lost 10 bases, leaving 10 bases of the junction unmatched. CDR3 amino acids: CATKRGQGSYEQYF. DNA of the CDR3: TGTGCCACAAAGAGGGGGCAGGGGTCCTACGAGCAGTACTTC.

This rearrangement joins TRBV10-3 to TRBJ2-1, with TRBD2 identical over 10 bases. Losses at the gene ends were 7 bases for V and 3 bases for J; bases not matched to a gene: 3. Germline V gene data show CDR1 as ENHRY and CDR2 as SYGVKD. The CDR3 covers 14 residues. CDR3 nucleotide sequence: TGTGCCATCAAGTCTAGCGGGAGCTACAATGAGCAGTTCTTC. This encodes CAIKSSGSYNEQFF.

J is TRBJ2-2 and V is TRBV9, with 9 positions matching TRBD2. This CDR3 has 19 amino acids. Germline V gene data show CDR1 as SGDLS and CDR2 as YYNGEE. Trimming cost V 3 bases and J 0 bases; bases outside gene matches: 12. The CDR3: CASSGISGGTPSNTGELFF. In DNA form, the CDR3 reads TGTGCCAGCAGCGGCATTAGCGGGGGTACACCCTCGAACACCGGGGAGCTGTTTTTT. Complete variable domain (other parts from reference TRBV9 and TRBJ2-2): DSGVTQTPKHLITATGQRVTLRCSPRSGDLSVYWYQQSLDQGLQFLIQYYNGEERAKGNILERFSAQQFPDLHSELNLSSLELGDSALYFCASSGISGGTPSNTGELFFGEGSRLTVL.

The rearrangement joins TRBV30 to TRBJ1-2; D is unresolved. The CDR3 is 12 residues long. V lost 7 bases and J lost 8, with 17 bases in between. Germline values: CDR1 GTSNPN, CDR2 SVGIG (reference sequence). The CDR3 nucleotides are TGTGCCTATTCCCGGGTTACGCGAGGCTACACCTTC. It specifies CAYSRVTRGYTF.

This chain uses TRBV6-1 with TRBJ1-1; D might be TRBD1 (5 bases). This CDR3 comprises 13 residues. Per germline, CDR1 MNHNS and CDR2 SASEGT. Trimming left V 10 bases short and J 4 bases short, with 16 bases between. The CDR3 bases are TGTGCCACCAACCAAGACAGAAGCACTGAAGCTTTCTTT. It codes for CATNQDRSTEAFF.

V usage is TRBV19 and J usage is TRBJ2-3; weak D call: TRBD1 (6 bases). This CDR3 spans 17 amino acids. Germline CDR1 LNHDA, CDR2 SQIVND (reference sequence). V shed 2 bases and J shed 4 bases, with 19 bases lying between them. CDR3 DNA: TGTGCCAGTAGTATAAGTAGGGGGTTGGGGACGGCAGATACGCAGTATTTT. It translates to CASSISRGLGTADTQYF.

J is TRBJ2-3 and V is TRBV2, with 8 bases that match TRBD2. The ends lost 5 bases at V and 1 base at J; junction bases unmatched: 5. The CDR3 runs 15 residues. From germline, CDR1 is SNHLY and CDR2 FYNNEI. The CDR3 here is CASSLSGIGTDTQYF. Written as DNA, the CDR3 is TGTGCCAGCAGTCTTAGCGGGATAGGCACAGATACGCAGTATTTT. The variable domain in full, completed from reference TRBV2 and TRBJ2-3, reads EPEVTQTPSHQVTQMGQEVILRCVPISNHLYFYWYRQILGQKVEFLVSFYNNEISEKSEIFDDQFSVERPDGSNFTLKIRSTKLEDSAMYFCASSLSGIGTDTQYFGPGTRLTVL.

The chain carries TRBV27 and TRBJ1-6, with D tentatively TRBD1 (5 bases). This CDR3 has 14 residues. V lost 5 bases and J lost 10, with 15 bases in between. In germline, CDR1 is MNHEY, CDR2 SMNVEV (reference sequence). The CDR3 loop is CASSAWGGRSPLHF. CDR3 coding DNA: TGTGCCAGCAGTGCCTGGGGGGGTCGGTCACCCCTCCACTTT.

CDR3 region: CASSPPDRGEAFF. CDR3 sequence (DNA): TGTGCCAGCTCACCACCCGATCGCGGAGAAGCTTTCTTT. The chain couples TRBV18 to TRBJ1-1; no reliable D call. This CDR3 is built from 13 residues. With 0 bases removed from V and 8 bases from J, the gap between germline ends came to 10 bases. CDR1 and CDR2 (germline): KGHSH, LQKENI.

This clone appeared once. The chain couples TRBV9 to TRBJ2-7, with TRBD2 identical over 11 bases. Trimming at V came to 2 bases and at J to 3 bases, leaving 7 bases not matched to a gene. The CDR3 spans 16 residues. In germline, CDR1 is SGDLS, CDR2 YYNGEE. CDR3 nucleotides: TGTGCCAGCAGCGTCTCCGGGACTAGCGGATTCTACGAGCAGTACTTC. Its translation is CASSVSGTSGFYEQYF.

V is TRBV6-1 and J is TRBJ2-5, with D possibly matching TRBD2 (5 bases). The CDR3 is made up of 14 amino acids. Between the trimmed V and J ends, which lost 2 bases and 7 bases, there was a span of 14 bases. Per the germline V gene, CDR1 is MNHNS and CDR2 is SASEGT. The CDR3 coding sequence is TGTGCCAGCAGTGAATTAAGCCTAGCAGGGACCCAGTACTTC. Translating it yields CASSELSLAGTQYF.

V gene TRBV21-1 combines with J gene TRBJ2-3; TRBD2, the table's D call, was not compared with the DNA. TRBV21-1 is described as a pseudogene. The length of the CDR3 is 14 residues. For the CDR3, the DNA is TGTGCCAGCAGCAAAGACCGGGTCGCAGATACGCAGTATTTT. Translating it yields CASSKDRVADTQYF.

The V gene is TRBV19, the J gene TRBJ2-1; 7 positions agree with TRBD1. The CDR3 is made up of 17 amino acids. Per the germline V gene, CDR1 is LNHDA and CDR2 is SQIVND (reference sequence). V lost 2 bases to trimming and J lost 0 bases; unmatched junction nucleotides: 7. The CDR3 reads CASSIYFPGGSYNEQFF. The CDR3 DNA reads as TGTGCCAGTAGTATATATTTCCCAGGGGGCTCCTACAATGAGCAGTTCTTC.

The chain links TRBV1 to TRBJ2-3; the D call in the table, TRBD2, was not verified against the DNA. TRBV1 is assigned pseudogene status. This CDR3 has 16 residues. The CDR3 DNA reads as TGCACCAGCAGCCATAAGACTAGCGGGAGGTCAGATACGCAGTATTTT. The encoded protein is CTSSHKTSGRSDTQYF.

The chain employs TRBV11-2 and TRBJ2-3; no firm D call. This CDR3 spans 12 amino acids. V lost 8 bases to trimming and J lost 0 bases, with 6 bases between them. CDR1 is SGHAT and CDR2 is FQNNGV in the germline V gene. CDR3 in amino acids: CASRGSTDTQYF. CDR3 DNA sequence: TGTGCCAGCCGAGGCAGCACAGATACGCAGTATTTT. The variable domain in full, completed from reference TRBV11-2 and TRBJ2-3, reads EAGVAQSPRYKIIEKRQSVAFWCNPISGHATLYWYQQILGQGPKLLIQFQNNGVVDDSQLPKDRFSAERLKGVDSTLKIQPAKLEDSAVYLCASRGSTDTQYFGPGTRLTVL.

This clone was seen a few times. Other DNA sequences in this sample translate to the same CDR3. The chain joins TRBV30 to TRBJ2-1; 13 bases map to TRBD2. The V gene's germline CDR1 is GTSNPN and CDR2 SVGIG (reference sequence). V lost 2 bases and J lost 8; bases outside the gene matches: 6. The CDR3 runs to 15 residues. The CDR3 DNA is TGTGCCTGGAGTCGCGGACTAGCGGGAGTCGATGAGCAGTTCTTC. It translates to CAWSRGLAGVDEQFF.

The CDR3, as DNA: TGTGCCAGCAGCGCGGGACTAGCGGCTAGGGATGAGCAGTTCTTC. Encoded protein: CASSAGLAARDEQFF. The chain combines TRBV9 with TRBJ2-1, with TRBD2 identical over 11 bases. Trimming removed 3 bases from V and 8 bases from J; junction bases left unmatched: 7. Germline-derived CDR1 and CDR2 are SGDLS and YYNGEE. The CDR3 is 15 residues long.

V is TRBV7-3 and J is TRBJ2-7, with D maybe TRBD2 (6 bases). Germline assignment: CDR1 SGHTA and CDR2 FQGTGA. Trimming removed 2 bases from V and 5 bases from J, with 16 bases in between. This CDR3 spans 15 amino acids. The CDR3 region is CASSLGPTRLDEQYF. CDR3 bases: TGTGCCAGCAGCTTAGGCCCGACTAGGCTGGACGAGCAGTACTTC. Full variable domain (missing parts from reference TRBV7-3 and TRBJ2-7): GAGVSQTPSNKVTEKGKYVELRCDPISGHTALYWYRQSLGQGPEFLIYFQGTGAADDSGLPNDRFFAVRPEGSVSTLKIQRTERGDSAVYLCASSLGPTRLDEQYFGPGTRLTVT.

The chain joins TRBV5-6 to TRBJ2-1; TRBD2 might be the D (6 bases). Between the trimmed V and J ends, which lost 4 bases and 4 bases, there was a span of 18 bases. This CDR3 spans 16 amino acids. CDR1 is SGHDT and CDR2 is YYEEEE in the germline V gene. Here the CDR3 DNA reads TGTGCCAGCAGCCCCCCGGCGGGGTCGATTTACAATGAGCAGTTCTTC. This translates into CASSPPAGSIYNEQFF.

The V call is TRBV19, the J call TRBJ2-3; no clear D gene. With 8 bases removed from V and 2 bases from J, the gap between germline ends came to 11 bases. Germline V gene sequence: CDR1 LNHDA, CDR2 SQIVND (reference sequence). The CDR3 sequence is 13 residues long. The CDR3 DNA reads TGTGCCAGTGCCCTAGGAATCACAGATACGCAGTATTTT. Protein: CASALGITDTQYF.

The chain uses TRBV9 and TRBJ2-7; possibly TRBD2 for D (8 bases). This CDR3 is built from 18 residues. Germline lookup yields CDR1 SGDLS and CDR2 YYNGEE. Trimming removed 3 bases at V and 3 bases at J, with 25 bases between. CDR3 protein: CASSGQGGLASHHYEQYF. The CDR3 DNA reads as TGTGCCAGCAGCGGACAGGGCGGACTAGCTAGCCACCACTACGAGCAGTACTTC.

This clone was seen only a few times. The chain carries TRBV7-8 and TRBJ2-1; TRBD2 matches 7 bases. The CDR3 length is 11 residues. Germline V lookup: CDR1 SGHVS, CDR2 FQNEAQ. V lost 10 bases to trimming and J lost 9 bases; unmatched junction nucleotides: 6. In DNA, the CDR3 is TGTGCCACGACTAGCCTCATTGAGCAGTTCTTC. Translation: CATTSLIEQFF.